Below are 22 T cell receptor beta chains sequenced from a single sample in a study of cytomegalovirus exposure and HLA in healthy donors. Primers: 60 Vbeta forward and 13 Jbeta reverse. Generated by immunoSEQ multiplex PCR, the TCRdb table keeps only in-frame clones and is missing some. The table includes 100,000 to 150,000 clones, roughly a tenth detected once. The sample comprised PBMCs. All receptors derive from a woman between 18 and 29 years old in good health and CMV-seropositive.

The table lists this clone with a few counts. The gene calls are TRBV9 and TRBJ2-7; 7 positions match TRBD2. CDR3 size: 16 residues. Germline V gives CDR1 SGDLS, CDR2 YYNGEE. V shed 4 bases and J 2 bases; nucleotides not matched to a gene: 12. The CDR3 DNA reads TGTGCCAGCAGCCTGAACCCTAGCGGAGGCACCTACGAGCAGTACTTC. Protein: CASSLNPSGGTYEQYF. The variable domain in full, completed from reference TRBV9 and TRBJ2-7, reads DSGVTQTPKHLITATGQRVTLRCSPRSGDLSVYWYQQSLDQGLQFLIQYYNGEERAKGNILERFSAQQFPDLHSELNLSSLELGDSALYFCASSLNPSGGTYEQYFGPGTRLTVT.

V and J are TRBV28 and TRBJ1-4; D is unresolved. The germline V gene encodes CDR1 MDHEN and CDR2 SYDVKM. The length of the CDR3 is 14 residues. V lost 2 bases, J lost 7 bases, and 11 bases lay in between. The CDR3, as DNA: TGTGCCAGCAGTTTACGACCGAGACTTGAAAAACTGTTTTTT. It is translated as CASSLRPRLEKLFF.

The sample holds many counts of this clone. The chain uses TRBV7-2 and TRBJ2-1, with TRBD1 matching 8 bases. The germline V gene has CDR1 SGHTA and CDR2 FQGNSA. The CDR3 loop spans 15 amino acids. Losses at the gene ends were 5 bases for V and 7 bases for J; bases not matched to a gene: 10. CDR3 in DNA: TGTGCCAGCAGCCCACAGACAGGGGAATCTAATGAGCAGTTCTTC. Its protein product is CASSPQTGESNEQFF.

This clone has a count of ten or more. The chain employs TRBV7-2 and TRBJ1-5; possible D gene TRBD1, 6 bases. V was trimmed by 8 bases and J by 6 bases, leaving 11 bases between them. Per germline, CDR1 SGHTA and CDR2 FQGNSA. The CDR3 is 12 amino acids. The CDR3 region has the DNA TGTGCCAGCGGAACAGGGCCTCAGCCCCAGCATTTT. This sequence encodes CASGTGPQPQHF.

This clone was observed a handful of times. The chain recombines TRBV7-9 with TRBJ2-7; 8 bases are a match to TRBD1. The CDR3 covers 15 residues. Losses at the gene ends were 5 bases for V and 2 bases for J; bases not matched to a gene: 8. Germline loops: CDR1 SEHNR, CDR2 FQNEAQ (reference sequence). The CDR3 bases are TGTGCCAGCAGCGTTGGGACAGGACTAACCTACGAGCAGTACTTC. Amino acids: CASSVGTGLTYEQYF.

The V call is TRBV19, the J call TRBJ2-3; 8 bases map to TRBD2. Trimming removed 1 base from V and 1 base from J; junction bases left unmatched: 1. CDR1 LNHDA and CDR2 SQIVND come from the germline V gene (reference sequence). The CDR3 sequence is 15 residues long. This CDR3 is CASSIVLAGTDTQYF. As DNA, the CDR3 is TGTGCCAGTAGTATAGTACTAGCGGGCACAGATACGCAGTATTTT. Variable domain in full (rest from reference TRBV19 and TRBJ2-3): DGGITQSPKYLFRKEGQNVTLSCEQNLNHDAMYWYRQDPGQGLRLIYYSQIVNDFQKGDIAEGYSVSREKKESFPLTVTSAQKNPTAFYLCASSIVLAGTDTQYFGPGTRLTVL.

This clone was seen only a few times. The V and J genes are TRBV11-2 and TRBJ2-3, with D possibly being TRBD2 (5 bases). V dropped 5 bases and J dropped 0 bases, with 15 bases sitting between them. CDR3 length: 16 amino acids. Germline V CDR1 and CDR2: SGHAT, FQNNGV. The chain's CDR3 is CASSRTLLGSTDTQYF. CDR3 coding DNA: TGTGCCAGCAGCCGGACTCTTTTAGGAAGCACAGATACGCAGTATTTT.

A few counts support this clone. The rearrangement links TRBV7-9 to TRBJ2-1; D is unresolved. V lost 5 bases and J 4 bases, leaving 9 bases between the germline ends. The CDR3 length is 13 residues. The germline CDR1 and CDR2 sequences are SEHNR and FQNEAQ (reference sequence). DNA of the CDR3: TGTGCCAGCAGCATTACGGAGTACAATGAGCAGTTCTTC. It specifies CASSITEYNEQFF.

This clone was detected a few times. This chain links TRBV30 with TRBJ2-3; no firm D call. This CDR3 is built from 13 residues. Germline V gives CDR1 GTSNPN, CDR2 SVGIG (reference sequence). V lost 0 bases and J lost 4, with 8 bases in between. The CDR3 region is CAWSVVSADTQYF. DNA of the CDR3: TGTGCCTGGAGTGTAGTTAGTGCAGATACGCAGTATTTT.

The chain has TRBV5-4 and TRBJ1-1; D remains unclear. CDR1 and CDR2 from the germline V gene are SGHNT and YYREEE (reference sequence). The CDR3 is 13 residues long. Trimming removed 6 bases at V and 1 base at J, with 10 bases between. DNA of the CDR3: TGTGCCAGCAACAAAGGGAGGAACACTGAAGCTTTCTTT. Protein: CASNKGRNTEAFF.

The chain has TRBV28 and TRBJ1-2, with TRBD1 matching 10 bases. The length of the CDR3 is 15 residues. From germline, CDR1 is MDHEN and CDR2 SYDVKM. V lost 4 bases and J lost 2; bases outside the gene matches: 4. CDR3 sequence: CASSWDRGSNYGYTF. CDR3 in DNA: TGTGCCAGCAGTTGGGACAGGGGCTCCAACTATGGCTACACCTTC.

The CDR3 sequence: CATSRVLRSEQYF. The DNA of the CDR3 is TGTGCCACCAGCAGGGTACTTAGGAGCGAGCAGTACTTC. The chain links TRBV15 to TRBJ2-7; unclear D gene. This CDR3 has 13 amino acids. Between the trimmed V and J ends, which lost 3 bases and 6 bases, there was a span of 12 bases. In germline, CDR1 is LNHNV, CDR2 YYDKDF (reference sequence).

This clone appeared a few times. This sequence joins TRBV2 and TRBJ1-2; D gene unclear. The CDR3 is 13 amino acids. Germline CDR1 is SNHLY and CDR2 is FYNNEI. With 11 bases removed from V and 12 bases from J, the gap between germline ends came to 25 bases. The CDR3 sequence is CAGDRGRGIVDTF. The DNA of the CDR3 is TGTGCCGGCGACCGAGGACGGGGTATCGTGGACACCTTC. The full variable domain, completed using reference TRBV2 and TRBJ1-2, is EPEVTQTPSHQVTQMGQEVILRCVPISNHLYFYWYRQILGQKVEFLVSFYNNEISEKSEIFDDQFSVERPDGSNFTLKIRSTKLEDSAMYFCAGDRGRGIVDTFGSGTRLTVV.

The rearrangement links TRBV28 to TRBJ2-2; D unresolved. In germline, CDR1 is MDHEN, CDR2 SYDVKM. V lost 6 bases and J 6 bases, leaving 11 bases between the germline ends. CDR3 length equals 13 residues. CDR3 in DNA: TGTGCCAGCAGCCCCCTGTGGCCCGGGGAGCTGTTTTTT. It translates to CASSPLWPGELFF.

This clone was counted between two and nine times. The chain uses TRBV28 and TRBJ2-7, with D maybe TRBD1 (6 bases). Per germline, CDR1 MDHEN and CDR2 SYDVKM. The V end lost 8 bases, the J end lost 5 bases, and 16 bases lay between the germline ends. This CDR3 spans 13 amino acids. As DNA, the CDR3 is TGTGCCAGCTTCCCCAGGGGTTCCCACGAGCAGTACTTC. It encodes CASFPRGSHEQYF.

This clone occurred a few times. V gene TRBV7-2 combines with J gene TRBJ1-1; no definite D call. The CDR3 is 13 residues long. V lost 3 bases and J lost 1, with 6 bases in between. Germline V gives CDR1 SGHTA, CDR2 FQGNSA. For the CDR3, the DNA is TGTGCCAGCAGCTTTGAGCCGAACACTGAAGCTTTCTTT. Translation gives CASSFEPNTEAFF.

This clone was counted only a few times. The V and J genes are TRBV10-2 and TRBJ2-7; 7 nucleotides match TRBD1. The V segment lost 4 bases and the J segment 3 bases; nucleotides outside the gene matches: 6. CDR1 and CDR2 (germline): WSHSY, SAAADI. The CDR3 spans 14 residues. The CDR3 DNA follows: TGCGCCAGCAGTGTCGGGACAGCCAGCTACGAGCAGTACTTC. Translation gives CASSVGTASYEQYF.

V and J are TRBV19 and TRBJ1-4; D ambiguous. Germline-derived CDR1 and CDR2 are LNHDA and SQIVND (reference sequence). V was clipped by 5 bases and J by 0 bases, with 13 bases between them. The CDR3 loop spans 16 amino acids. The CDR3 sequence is CASSLVLGATNEKLFF. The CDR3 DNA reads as TGTGCCAGTAGTTTGGTTCTCGGTGCAACTAATGAAAAACTGTTTTTT.

CDR3 coding DNA: TGTGCCTGGAGAAGAGCGGGAGGAGGGAATGAGCAGTTCTTC. It is translated as CAWRRAGGGNEQFF. V usage is TRBV30 and J usage is TRBJ2-1, with 9 bases fitting TRBD2. Unmatched junction bases numbered 7, after V lost 3 bases and J lost 7 bases. The CDR3 has 14 residues. In germline, CDR1 is GTSNPN, CDR2 SVGIG (reference sequence). The full variable domain, rest sourced from reference TRBV30 and TRBJ2-1, is SQTIHQWPATLVQPVGSPLSLECTVEGTSNPNLYWYRQAAGRGLQLLFYSVGIGQISSEVPQNLSASRPQDRQFILSSKKLLLSDSGFYLCAWRRAGGGNEQFFGPGTRLTVL.

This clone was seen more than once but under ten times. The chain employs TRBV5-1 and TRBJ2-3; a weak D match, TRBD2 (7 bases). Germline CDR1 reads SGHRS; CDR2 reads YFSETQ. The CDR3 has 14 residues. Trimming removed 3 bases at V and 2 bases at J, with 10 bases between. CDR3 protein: CASSSGGLTDTQYF. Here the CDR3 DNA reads TGCGCCAGCAGCTCGGGGGGCCTCACAGATACGCAGTATTTT.

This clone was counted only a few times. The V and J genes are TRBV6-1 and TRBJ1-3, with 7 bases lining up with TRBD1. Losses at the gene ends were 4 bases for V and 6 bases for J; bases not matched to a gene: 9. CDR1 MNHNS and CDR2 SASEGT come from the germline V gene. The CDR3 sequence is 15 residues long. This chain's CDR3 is CASSGLRTGVNTIYF. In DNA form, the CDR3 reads TGTGCCAGCAGTGGGCTGCGGACAGGAGTAAACACCATATATTTT.

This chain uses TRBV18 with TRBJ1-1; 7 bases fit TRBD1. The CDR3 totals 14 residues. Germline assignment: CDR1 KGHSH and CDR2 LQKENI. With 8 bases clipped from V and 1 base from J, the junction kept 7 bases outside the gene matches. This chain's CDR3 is CASLAGGSNTEAFF. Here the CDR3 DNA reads TGTGCCAGCCTAGCAGGGGGTTCGAACACTGAAGCTTTCTTT.